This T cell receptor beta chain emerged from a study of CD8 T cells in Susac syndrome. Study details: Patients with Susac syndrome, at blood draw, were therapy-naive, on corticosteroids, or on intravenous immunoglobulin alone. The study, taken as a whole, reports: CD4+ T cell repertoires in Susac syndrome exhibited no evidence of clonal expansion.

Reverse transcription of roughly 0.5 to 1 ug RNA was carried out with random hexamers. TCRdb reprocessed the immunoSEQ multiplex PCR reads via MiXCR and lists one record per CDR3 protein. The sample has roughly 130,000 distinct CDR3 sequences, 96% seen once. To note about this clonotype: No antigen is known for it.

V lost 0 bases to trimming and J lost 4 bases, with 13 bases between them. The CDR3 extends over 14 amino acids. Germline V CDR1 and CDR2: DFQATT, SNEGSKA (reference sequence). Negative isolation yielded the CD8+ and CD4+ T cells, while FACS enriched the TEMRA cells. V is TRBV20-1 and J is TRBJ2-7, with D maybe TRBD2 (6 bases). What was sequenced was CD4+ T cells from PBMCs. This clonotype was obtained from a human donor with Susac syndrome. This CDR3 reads CSARDVTSGYEQYF. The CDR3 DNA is TGCAGTGCTAGAGATGTGACTAGTGGATACGAGCAGTACTTC.